This TCR beta chain was obtained from a study of T-cell reconstitution after alpha-beta-depleted transplantation in children. Unique molecular identifiers were incorporated when the TCRbeta library was constructed. A single record per CDR3 protein comes from TCRdb applying MiXCR to the PCR reads. The sample records about 240,000 distinct CDR3 sequences, roughly 26% being singletons. The CDR3 runs to 16 residues. Trimming took off 5 bases at V and 7 bases at J, with 23 bases between the two ends. In germline, CDR1 is MNHEY, CDR2 SVGAGI. This sample comprised PBMCs, obtained before TCRalphabeta/CD19-depleted stem cell transplant. The chain has TRBV6-5 and TRBJ1-1; D possibly corresponds to TRBD1 (5 bases). This TCR was sampled from a girl aged 2 to 10 with Fanconi anemia, due to receive a stem cell transplant. The chain's CDR3 is CASSTDRNTYVFEAFF. The CDR3 DNA reads as TGTGCCAGCAGTACTGACAGAAATACTTACGTGTTTGAAGCTTTCTTT.